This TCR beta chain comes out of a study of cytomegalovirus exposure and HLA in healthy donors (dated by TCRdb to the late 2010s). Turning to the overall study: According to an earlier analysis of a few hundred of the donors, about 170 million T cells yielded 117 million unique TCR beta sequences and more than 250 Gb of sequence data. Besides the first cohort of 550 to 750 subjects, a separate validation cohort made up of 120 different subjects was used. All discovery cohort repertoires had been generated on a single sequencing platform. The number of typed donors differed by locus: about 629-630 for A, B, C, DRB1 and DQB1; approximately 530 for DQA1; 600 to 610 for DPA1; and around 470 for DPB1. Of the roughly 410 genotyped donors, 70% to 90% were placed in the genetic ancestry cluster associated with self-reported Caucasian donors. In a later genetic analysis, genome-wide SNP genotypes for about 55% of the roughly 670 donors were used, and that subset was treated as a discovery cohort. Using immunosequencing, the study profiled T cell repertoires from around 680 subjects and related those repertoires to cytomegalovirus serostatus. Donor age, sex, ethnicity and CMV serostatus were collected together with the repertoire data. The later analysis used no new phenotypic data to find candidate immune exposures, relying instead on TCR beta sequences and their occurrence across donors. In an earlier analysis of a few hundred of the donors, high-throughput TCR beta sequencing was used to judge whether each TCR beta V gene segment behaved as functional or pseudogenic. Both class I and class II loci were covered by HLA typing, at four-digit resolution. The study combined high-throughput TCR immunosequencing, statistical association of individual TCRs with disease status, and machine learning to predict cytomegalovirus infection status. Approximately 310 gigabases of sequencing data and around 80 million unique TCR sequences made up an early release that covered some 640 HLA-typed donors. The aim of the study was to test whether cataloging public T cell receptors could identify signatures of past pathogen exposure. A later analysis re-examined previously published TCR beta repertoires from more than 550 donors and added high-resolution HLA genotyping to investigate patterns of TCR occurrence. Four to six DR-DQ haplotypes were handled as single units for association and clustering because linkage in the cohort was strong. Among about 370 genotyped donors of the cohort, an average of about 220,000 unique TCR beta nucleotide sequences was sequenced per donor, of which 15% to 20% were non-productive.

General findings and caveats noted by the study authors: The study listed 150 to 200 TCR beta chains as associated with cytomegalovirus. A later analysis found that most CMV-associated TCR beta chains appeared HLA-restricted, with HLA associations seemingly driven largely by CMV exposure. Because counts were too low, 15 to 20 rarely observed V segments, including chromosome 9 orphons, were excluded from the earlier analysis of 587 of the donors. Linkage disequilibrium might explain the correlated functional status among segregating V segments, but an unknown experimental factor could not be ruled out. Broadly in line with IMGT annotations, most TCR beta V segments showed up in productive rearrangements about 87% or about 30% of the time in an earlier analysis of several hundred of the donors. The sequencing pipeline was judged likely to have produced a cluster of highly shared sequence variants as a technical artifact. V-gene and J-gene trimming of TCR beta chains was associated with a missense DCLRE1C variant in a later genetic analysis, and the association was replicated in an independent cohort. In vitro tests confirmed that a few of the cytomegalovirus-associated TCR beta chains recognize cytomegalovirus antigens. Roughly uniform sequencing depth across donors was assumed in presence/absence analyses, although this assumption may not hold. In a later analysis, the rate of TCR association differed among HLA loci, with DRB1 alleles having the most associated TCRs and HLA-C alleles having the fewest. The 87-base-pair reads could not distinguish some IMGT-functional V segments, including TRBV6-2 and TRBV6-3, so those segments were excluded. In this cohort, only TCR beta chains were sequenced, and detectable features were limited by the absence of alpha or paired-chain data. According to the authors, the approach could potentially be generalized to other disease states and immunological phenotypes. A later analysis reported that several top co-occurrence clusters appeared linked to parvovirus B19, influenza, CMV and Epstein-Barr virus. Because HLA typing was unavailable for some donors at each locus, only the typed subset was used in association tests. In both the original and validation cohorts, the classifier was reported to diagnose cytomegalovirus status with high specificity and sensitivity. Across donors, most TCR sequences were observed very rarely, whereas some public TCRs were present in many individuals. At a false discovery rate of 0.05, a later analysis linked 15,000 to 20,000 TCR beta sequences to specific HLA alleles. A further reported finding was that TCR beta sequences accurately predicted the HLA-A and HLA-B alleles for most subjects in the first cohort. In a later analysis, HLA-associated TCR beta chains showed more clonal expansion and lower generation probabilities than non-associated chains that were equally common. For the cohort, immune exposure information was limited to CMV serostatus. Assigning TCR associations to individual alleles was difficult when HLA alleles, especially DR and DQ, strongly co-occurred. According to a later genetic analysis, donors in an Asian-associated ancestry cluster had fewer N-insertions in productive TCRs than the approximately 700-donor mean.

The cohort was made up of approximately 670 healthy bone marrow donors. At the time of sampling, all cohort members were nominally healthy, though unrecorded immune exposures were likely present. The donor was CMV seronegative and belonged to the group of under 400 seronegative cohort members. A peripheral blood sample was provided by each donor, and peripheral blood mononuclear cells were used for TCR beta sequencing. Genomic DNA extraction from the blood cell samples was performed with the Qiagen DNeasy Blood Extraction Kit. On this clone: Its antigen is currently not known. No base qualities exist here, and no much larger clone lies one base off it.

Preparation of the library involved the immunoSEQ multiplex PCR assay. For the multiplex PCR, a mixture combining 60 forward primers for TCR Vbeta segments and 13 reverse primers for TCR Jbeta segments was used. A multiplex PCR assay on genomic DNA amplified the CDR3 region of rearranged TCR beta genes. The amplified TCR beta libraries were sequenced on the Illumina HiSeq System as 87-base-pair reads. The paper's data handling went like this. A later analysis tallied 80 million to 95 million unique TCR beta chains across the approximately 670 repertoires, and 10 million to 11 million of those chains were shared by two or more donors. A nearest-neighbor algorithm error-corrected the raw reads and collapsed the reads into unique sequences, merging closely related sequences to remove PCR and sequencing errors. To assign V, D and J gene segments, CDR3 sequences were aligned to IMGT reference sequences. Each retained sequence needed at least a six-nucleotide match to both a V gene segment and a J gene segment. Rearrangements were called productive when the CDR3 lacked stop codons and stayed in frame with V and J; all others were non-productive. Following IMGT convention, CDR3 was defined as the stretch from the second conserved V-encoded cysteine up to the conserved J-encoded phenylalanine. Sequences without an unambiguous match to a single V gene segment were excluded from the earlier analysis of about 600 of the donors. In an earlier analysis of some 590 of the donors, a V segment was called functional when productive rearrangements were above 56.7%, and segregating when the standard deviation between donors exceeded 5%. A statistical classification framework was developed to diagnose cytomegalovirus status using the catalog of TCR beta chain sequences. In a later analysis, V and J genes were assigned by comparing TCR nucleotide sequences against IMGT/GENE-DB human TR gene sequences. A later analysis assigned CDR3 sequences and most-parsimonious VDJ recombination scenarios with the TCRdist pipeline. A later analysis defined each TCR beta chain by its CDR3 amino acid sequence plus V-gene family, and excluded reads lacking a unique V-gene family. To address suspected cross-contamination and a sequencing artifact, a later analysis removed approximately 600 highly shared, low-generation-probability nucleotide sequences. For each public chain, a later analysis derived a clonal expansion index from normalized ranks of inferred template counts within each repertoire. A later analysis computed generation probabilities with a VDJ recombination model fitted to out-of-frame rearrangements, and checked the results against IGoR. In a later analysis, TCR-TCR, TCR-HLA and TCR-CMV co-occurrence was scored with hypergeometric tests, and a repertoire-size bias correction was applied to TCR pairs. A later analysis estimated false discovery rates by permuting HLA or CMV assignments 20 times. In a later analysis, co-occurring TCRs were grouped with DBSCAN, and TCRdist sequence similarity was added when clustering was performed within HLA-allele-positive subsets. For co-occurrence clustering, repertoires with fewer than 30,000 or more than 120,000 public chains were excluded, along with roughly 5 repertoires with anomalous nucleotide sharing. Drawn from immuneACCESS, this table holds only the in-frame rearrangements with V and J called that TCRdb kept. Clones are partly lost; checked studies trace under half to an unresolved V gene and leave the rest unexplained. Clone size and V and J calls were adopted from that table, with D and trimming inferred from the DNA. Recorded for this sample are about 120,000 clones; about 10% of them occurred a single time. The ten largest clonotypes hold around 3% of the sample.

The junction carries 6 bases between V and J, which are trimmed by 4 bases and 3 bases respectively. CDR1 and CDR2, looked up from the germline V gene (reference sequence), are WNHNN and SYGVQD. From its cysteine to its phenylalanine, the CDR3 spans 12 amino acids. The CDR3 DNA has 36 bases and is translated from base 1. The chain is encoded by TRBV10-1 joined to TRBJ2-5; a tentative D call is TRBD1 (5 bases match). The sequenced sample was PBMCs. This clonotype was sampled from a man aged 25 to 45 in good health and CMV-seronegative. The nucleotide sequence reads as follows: TGCGCCAGCAGTGCAGGGAAAGAGACCCAGTACTTC. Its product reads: CASSAGKETQYF.